A single sample gave rise to the 25 T cell receptor beta chains below, sequenced in a study of T cell responses to AZD1222 COVID-19 vaccine. The method was immunoSEQ multiplex PCR; TCRdb's version includes in-frame clones alone and lacks a portion of them. The sample yields around 100,000 clones, 87% seen once. The source was peripheral blood, collected 28 days after the second AZD1222 dose. These receptors were collected from an adult who received the AZD1222 COVID-19 vaccine.

The V gene is TRBV7-8, the J gene TRBJ1-5; D possibly corresponds to TRBD1 (6 bases). Trimming left V 1 base short and J 0 bases short, with 22 bases between. In germline, CDR1 is SGHVS, CDR2 FQNEAQ. The CDR3 length is 20 residues. The CDR3 nucleotides read TGTGCCAGCAGCTTAGGGGTTCCGTACAGGGTTAGCGATAGCAATCAGCCCCAGCATTTT. This codes for CASSLGVPYRVSDSNQPQHF.

The chain links TRBV19 to TRBJ1-2; maybe TRBD1 (5 bases). Trimming removed 3 bases from V and 0 bases from J, with 20 bases in between. This CDR3 is built from 18 residues. Germline V CDR1 and CDR2: LNHDA, SQIVND (reference sequence). CDR3 bases: TGTGCCAGTAGTATGATTGTGCTGGGTCCAGGGCCTAACTATGGCTACACCTTC. This translates into CASSMIVLGPGPNYGYTF.

The chain uses TRBV25-1 and TRBJ2-7; D possibly uses TRBD1 or TRBD2 (5 bases each). The length of the CDR3 is 12 residues. Trimming took 5 bases from V and 3 from J, leaving 8 bases between them. Germline CDR1 MGHDK, CDR2 SYGVNS. For the CDR3, the DNA is TGTGCCAGCAGTCGGGGCAACTACGAGCAGTACTTC. Encoded protein: CASSRGNYEQYF.

This clone was seen once. The V gene is TRBV3-1 (or the pseudogene TRBV3-2), the J gene TRBJ1-2, with D unclear. Germline V CDR1 and CDR2: LGHDT, YNNKEL (reference sequence). V was cut by 4 bases and J by 2 bases, with 2 bases left in between. This CDR3 is 11 amino acids long. CDR3 nucleotides: TGTGCCAGCAGCCTCAACTATGGCTACACCTTC. It yields the protein CASSLNYGYTF.

The rearrangement links TRBV6-4 to TRBJ1-2, with D unclear. The CDR3 covers 16 residues. V was trimmed by 6 bases and J by 4 bases, leaving 21 bases between them. CDR1 is MRHNA and CDR2 is SNTAGT in the germline V gene. DNA of the CDR3: TGTGCCAGCAGCCTCGTGGGGATTCAGACACTCTATGGCTACACCTTC. Translating it yields CASSLVGIQTLYGYTF.

The chain recombines TRBV13 with TRBJ2-2; D possibly uses TRBD1 or TRBD2 (6 bases each). This CDR3 comprises 17 residues. Trimming pared 7 bases from V and 5 bases from J, leaving 23 bases between. CDR1 PRHDT and CDR2 FYEKMQ come from the germline V gene (reference sequence). The CDR3: CASNQRSGGWMTGELFF. The CDR3 DNA is TGTGCCAGCAACCAGAGGTCCGGGGGCTGGATGACCGGGGAGCTGTTTTTT.

This clone was found once. The CDR3 sequence is CASSLALSGSGETQYF. The CDR3 DNA reads TGTGCCAGCAGCTTAGCGCTGAGCGGGAGTGGGGAGACCCAGTACTTC. V and J are TRBV7-9 and TRBJ2-5, with 8 positions matching TRBD2. Germline V gene sequence: CDR1 SEHNR, CDR2 FQNEAQ (reference sequence). The V and J ends lost 0 bases and 5 bases, in that order; junction bases with no gene match: 8. This CDR3 comprises 16 residues.

The chain couples TRBV6-5 to TRBJ1-5, with D hard to call. CDR3 size: 13 residues. V lost 6 bases, J lost 1 base, and 7 bases lay in between. The germline gives CDR1 MNHEY, CDR2 SVGAGI. This CDR3 reads CASSRVSNQPQHF. DNA of the CDR3: TGTGCCAGCAGCCGGGTAAGCAATCAGCCCCAGCATTTT.

The chain has TRBV5-1 and TRBJ2-7, with 9 positions matching TRBD1. V gave up 4 bases and J gave up 5 bases; unmatched junction bases: 13. The CDR3 has 16 amino acids. Per the germline V gene, CDR1 is SGHRS and CDR2 is YFSETQ. The CDR3 loop is CASSTRSGTGLNEQYF. DNA for the CDR3: TGCGCCAGCAGCACGAGGTCGGGGACAGGGCTCAACGAGCAGTACTTC.

The chain joins TRBV5-1 to TRBJ2-7, with D hard to call. Germline-derived CDR1 and CDR2 are SGHRS and YFSETQ. The CDR3 runs to 15 residues. The V and J ends lost 3 bases and 0 bases respectively, with 13 bases between them. The CDR3 is CASSSATLSSYEQYF. CDR3 bases: TGCGCCAGCAGCTCAGCGACCCTCAGCTCCTACGAGCAGTACTTC.

DNA of the CDR3: TGCGCCAGCAGCTTGCGGTCGGCTGACAATTCACCCCTCCACTTT. Its translation: CASSLRSADNSPLHF. The chain carries TRBV5-1 and TRBJ1-6; D gene unclear. The germline V gene encodes CDR1 SGHRS and CDR2 YFSETQ. The germline V and J ends were trimmed by 1 base and 7 bases, with 12 bases remaining between them. The CDR3 totals 15 residues. Variable domain in full (rest from reference TRBV5-1 and TRBJ1-6): KAGVTQTPRYLIKTRGQQVTLSCSPISGHRSVSWYQQTPGQGLQFLFEYFSETQRNKGNFPGRFSGRQFSNSRSEMNVSTLELGDSALYLCASSLRSADNSPLHFGNGTRLTVT.

The gene calls are TRBV4-1 and TRBJ1-6; a weak D match, TRBD1 (6 bases). Germline V gives CDR1 MGHRA, CDR2 YSYEKL. V was clipped by 0 bases and J by 1 base, with 19 bases between them. The CDR3 runs 20 residues. The CDR3 reads CASSQDLRKGQSSYNSPLHF. As DNA, the CDR3 is TGCGCCAGCAGCCAAGATCTTCGAAAGGGACAATCATCCTATAATTCACCCCTCCACTTT.

This chain joins TRBV11-2 and TRBJ2-1; D is undetermined. This CDR3 contains 12 residues. Germline assignment: CDR1 SGHAT and CDR2 FQNNGV. The V end was cut by 0 bases, the J end by 10 bases, with 7 bases between. DNA of the CDR3: TGTGCCAGCAGCTTAGAAGTGGGAGAGCAGTTCTTC. Translated, it gives CASSLEVGEQFF.

The chain uses TRBV19 and TRBJ1-4; TRBD1 agrees at 8 bases. Germline V gives CDR1 LNHDA, CDR2 SQIVND (reference sequence). Trimming removed 7 bases from V and 10 bases from J; junction bases left unmatched: 8. The CDR3 has 13 residues. The chain's CDR3 is CASTGGVFGKLFF. In DNA form, the CDR3 reads TGTGCCAGTACAGGGGGCGTCTTCGGAAAACTGTTTTTT.

The sample holds a few counts of this clone. The chain couples TRBV19 to TRBJ2-7; a weak D match, TRBD1 (6 bases). CDR1 is LNHDA, CDR2 SQIVND, per germline (reference sequence). This CDR3 has 14 residues. Trimming cost V 5 bases and J 6 bases, with 17 bases left between them. The CDR3 region has the DNA TGTGCCAGTAGTCCACGGTACAGGGACGGCGAGCAGTACTTC. Protein: CASSPRYRDGEQYF.

This chain uses TRBV10-3 with TRBJ2-1, with 9 positions matching TRBD1. Losses at the gene ends were 7 bases for V and 9 bases for J; bases not matched to a gene: 10. CDR3 size: 14 residues. Per germline, CDR1 ENHRY and CDR2 SYGVKD. The CDR3 DNA reads as TGTGCCATCAACCACGGACAGGGGCTAGGTGAGCAGTTCTTC. Its translation is CAINHGQGLGEQFF.

The chain carries TRBV15 and TRBJ1-5; 9 bases fit TRBD1. J lost 6 bases, V lost 3 bases, and 9 bases had no gene match. This CDR3 is built from 16 residues. From germline, CDR1 is LNHNV and CDR2 YYDKDF (reference sequence). CDR3 coding DNA: TGTGCCACCAGCAGGACCGGGACAGGGCAAGCTCAGCCCCAGCATTTT. This encodes CATSRTGTGQAQPQHF.

This clone has a single count. The junction does not match germline at one end; this may be a read error. The chain uses TRBV20-1 and TRBJ2-7; weak D call: TRBD2 (6 bases). The germline V gene encodes CDR1 DFQATT and CDR2 SNEGSKA (reference sequence). The length of the CDR3 is 11 residues. The CDR3, as DNA: TGCAGTGCTAGCGGGAGCAGAGAGCAGTGCTTC. Translated, it gives CSASGSREQCF.

This clone was counted between two and nine times. The chain has TRBV28 and TRBJ1-3; D is undetermined. Germline CDR1 and CDR2: MDHEN and SYDVKM. CDR3 length: 15 residues. The V gene lost 4 bases and the J gene lost 2 bases, with 12 bases spanning the gap. In nucleotides, the CDR3 is TGTGCCAGCAGTTCGGGTTTTTTGGCTGGAAACACCATATATTTT. Translating gives CASSSGFLAGNTIYF.

In DNA form, the CDR3 reads TGTGCCAGCAGTTTAGGGCGGGCCACCTACGAGCAGTACTTC. Protein sequence: CASSLGRATYEQYF. The chain is built from TRBV28 and TRBJ2-7; D is perhaps TRBD2 (5 bases). CDR1 MDHEN and CDR2 SYDVKM come from the germline V gene. V gave up 2 bases and J gave up 2 bases, with 10 bases separating them. CDR3 length equals 14 residues.

The V call is TRBV7-7, the J call TRBJ2-7, with 10 positions matching TRBD1. Germline lookup yields CDR1 SSHAT and CDR2 FNYEAQ (reference sequence). V dropped 5 bases and J dropped 5; count of bases not matched to a gene: 6. CDR3 length: 14 residues. CDR3 region: CASSTRDRGDEQYF. The CDR3 DNA reads TGTGCCAGCAGCACCCGGGACAGGGGAGACGAGCAGTACTTC.

This sequence joins TRBV23-1 and TRBJ2-7; D possibly corresponds to TRBD1 (6 bases). TRBV23-1 is an open reading frame whose function is uncertain. The V gene lost 4 bases and the J gene lost 4 bases, with 17 bases spanning the gap. The CDR3 contains 15 residues. The CDR3 loop reads CASSPLRTDQYEQYF. CDR3 sequence (DNA): TGCGCCAGCAGTCCACTCAGGACAGATCAATACGAGCAGTACTTC.

The chain is built from TRBV7-9 and TRBJ1-4, with 8 positions matching TRBD1. The V gene end was trimmed by 5 bases and the J gene end by 8 bases; junction bases not matched to a gene: 10. Germline CDR1 reads SEHNR; CDR2 reads FQNEAQ (reference sequence). The CDR3 is 15 residues long. CDR3 DNA: TGTGCCAGCAGCGTAACAGGGGGGATTGGGGAAAAACTGTTTTTT. Amino acid sequence: CASSVTGGIGEKLFF.

J is TRBJ1-1 and V is TRBV6-1; D unresolved. The CDR3 extends over 13 amino acids. In germline, CDR1 is MNHNS, CDR2 SASEGT. V was cut by 3 bases and J by 11 bases, with 16 bases left in between. DNA of the CDR3: TGTGCCAGCAGTGACGGACCGCCATATGTTGCTTTCTTT. It encodes CASSDGPPYVAFF.

This clone was observed once. In nucleotides, the CDR3 is TGTGCCAGAAGCTCCGAGACTAGCGGGGGCACCACCTACAATGAGCAGTTCTTC. It specifies CARSSETSGGTTYNEQFF. This chain connects TRBV5-3 to TRBJ2-1; TRBD2 agrees at 12 bases. TRBV5-3 has ORF status, its function being uncertain. The ends lost 3 bases at V and 2 bases at J; junction bases unmatched: 9. CDR3 size: 18 residues.